This T cell receptor (beta chain) stems from a study of blood T cell repertoires in COVID-19. J gave up 0 bases and V 4 bases, and 7 bases lay outside the gene matches. Per the germline V gene, CDR1 is SQVTM and CDR2 is ANQGSEA. CDR3 length equals 15 residues. The protocol was immunoSEQ multiplex PCR, while the TCRdb copy is restricted to in-frame clones and leaves out a portion. The sample has around 67,000 clones; about three quarters are singletons. Specimen: peripheral blood. The chain couples TRBV29-1 to TRBJ1-1, with 8 positions matching TRBD1. This TCR came from a human donor in a cohort sampled during active COVID-19. CDR3 nucleotide sequence: TGCAGCGTTGCGACCAGGGGGCGGGTGAACACTGAAGCTTTCTTT. This gives the protein CSVATRGRVNTEAFF. The full variable domain, with the rest looked up from reference TRBV29-1 and TRBJ1-1, is SAVISQKPSRDICQRGTSLTIQCQVDSQVTMMFWYRQQPGQSLTLIATANQGSEATYESGFVIDKFPISRPNLTFSTLTVSNMSPEDSSIYLCSVATRGRVNTEAFFGQGTRLTVV.